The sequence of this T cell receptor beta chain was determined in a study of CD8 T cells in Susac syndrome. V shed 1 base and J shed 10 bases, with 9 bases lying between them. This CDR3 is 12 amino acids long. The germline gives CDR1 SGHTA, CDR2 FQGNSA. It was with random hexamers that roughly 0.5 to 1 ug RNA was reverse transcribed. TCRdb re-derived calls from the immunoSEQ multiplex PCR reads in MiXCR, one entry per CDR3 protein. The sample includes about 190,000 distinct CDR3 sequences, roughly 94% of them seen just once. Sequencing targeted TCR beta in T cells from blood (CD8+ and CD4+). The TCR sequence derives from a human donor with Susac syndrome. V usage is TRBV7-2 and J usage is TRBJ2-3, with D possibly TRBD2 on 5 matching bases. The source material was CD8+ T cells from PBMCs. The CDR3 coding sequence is TGTGCCAGCAGCTTAGACGGGAACTCGCAGTATTTT. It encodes CASSLDGNSQYF.